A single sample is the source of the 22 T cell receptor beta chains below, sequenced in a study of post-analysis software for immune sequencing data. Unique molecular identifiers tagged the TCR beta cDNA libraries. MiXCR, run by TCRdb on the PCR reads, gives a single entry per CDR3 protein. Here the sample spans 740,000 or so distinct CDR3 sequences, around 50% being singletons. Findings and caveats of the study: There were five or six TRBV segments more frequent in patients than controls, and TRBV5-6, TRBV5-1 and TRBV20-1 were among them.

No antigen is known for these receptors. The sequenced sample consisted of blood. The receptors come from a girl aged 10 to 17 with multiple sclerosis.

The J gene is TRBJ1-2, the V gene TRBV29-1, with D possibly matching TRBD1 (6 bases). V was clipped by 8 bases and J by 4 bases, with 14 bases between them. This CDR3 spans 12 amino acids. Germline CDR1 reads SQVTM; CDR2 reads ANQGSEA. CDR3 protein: CSSMDRVYGYTF. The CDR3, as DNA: TGCAGCTCAATGGACAGAGTCTATGGCTACACCTTC.

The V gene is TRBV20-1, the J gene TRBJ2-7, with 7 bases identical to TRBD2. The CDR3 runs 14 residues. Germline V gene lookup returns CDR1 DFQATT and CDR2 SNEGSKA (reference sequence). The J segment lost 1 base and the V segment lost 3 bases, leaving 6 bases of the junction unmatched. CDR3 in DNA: TGCAGTGCTAGGGGGCGGGGGAGATCCTACGAGCAGTACTTC. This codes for CSARGRGRSYEQYF.

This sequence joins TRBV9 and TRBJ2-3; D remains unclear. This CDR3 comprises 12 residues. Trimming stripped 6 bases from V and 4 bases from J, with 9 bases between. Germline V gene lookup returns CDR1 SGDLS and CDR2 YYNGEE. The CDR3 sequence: CASTKVADTQYF. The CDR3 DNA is TGTGCCAGCACCAAAGTTGCAGATACGCAGTATTTT.

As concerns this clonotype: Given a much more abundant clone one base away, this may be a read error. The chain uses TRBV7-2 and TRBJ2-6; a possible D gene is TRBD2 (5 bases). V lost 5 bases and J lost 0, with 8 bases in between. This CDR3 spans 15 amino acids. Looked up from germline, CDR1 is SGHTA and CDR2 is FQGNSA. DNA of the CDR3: TGTGCCAGCAGCCCAGAGGGCTCTGGGGCCAACGTCCTGACTTTC. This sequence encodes CASSPEGSGANVLTF.

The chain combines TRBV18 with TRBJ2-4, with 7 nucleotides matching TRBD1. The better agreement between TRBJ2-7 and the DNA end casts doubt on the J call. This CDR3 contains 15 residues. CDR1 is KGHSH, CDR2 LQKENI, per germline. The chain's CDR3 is CASSPPYGTDYEQYF. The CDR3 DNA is TGTGCCAGCTCACCTCCGTACGGGACAGACTACGAGCAGTACTTC.

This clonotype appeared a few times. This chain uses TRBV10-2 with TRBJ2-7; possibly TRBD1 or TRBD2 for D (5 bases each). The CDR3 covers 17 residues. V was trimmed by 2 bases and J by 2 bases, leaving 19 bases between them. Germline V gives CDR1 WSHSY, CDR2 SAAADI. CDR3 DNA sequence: TGCGCCAGCAGTGAGCCGTCCGGGACCCTAAGGCCCTACGAGCAGTACTTC. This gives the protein CASSEPSGTLRPYEQYF.

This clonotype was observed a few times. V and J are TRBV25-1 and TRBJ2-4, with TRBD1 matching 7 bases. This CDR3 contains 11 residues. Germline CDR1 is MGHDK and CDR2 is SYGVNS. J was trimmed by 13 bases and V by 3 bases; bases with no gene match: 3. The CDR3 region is CASSEGQLQYF. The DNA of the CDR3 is TGTGCCAGCAGTGAGGGACAGCTACAGTACTTC. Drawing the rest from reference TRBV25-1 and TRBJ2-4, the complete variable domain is EADIYQTPRYLVIGTGKKITLECSQTMGHDKMYWYQQDPGMELHLIHYSYGVNSTEKGDLSSESTVSRIRTEHFPLTLESARPSHTSQYLCASSEGQLQYFGAGTRLSVL.

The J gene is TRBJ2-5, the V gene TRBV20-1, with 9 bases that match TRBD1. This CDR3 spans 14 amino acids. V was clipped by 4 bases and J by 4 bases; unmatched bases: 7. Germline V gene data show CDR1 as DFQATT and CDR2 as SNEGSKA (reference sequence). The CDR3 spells CSAKGTGSGETQYF. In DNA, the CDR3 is TGCAGTGCTAAGGGGACAGGGTCGGGAGAGACCCAGTACTTC.

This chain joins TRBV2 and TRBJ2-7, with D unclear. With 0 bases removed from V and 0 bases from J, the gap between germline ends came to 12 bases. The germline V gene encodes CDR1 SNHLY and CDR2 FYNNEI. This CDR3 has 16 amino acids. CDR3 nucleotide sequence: TGTGCCAGCAGTGAAGCGCTGGGCGGTTCCTCCTACGAGCAGTACTTC. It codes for CASSEALGGSSYEQYF.

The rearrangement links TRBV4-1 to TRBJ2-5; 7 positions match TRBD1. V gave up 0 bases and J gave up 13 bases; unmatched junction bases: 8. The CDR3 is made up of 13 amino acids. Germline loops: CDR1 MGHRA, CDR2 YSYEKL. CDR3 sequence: CASSQELSRGPYF. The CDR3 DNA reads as TGCGCCAGCAGCCAAGAGTTGTCAAGGGGGCCGTACTTC.

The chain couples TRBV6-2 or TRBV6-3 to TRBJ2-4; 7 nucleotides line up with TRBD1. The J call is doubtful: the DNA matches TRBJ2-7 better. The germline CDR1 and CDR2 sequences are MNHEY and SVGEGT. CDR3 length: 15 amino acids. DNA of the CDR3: TGTGCCAGCAGCCATTGGGACAGAGCATCCTACGAGCAGTACTTC. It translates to CASSHWDRASYEQYF.

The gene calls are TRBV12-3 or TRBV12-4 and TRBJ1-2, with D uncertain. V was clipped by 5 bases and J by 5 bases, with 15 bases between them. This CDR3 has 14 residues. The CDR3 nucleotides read TGTGCCAGCAGTCCTTCCTACGAGTTTTATGGCTACACCTTC. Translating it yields CASSPSYEFYGYTF.

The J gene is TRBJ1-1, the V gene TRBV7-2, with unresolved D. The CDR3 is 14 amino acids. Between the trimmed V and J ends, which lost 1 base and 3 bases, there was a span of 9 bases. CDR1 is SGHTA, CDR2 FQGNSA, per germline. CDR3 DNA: TGTGCCAGCAGCTTAGATGTCTGGGACACTGAAGCTTTCTTT. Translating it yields CASSLDVWDTEAFF.

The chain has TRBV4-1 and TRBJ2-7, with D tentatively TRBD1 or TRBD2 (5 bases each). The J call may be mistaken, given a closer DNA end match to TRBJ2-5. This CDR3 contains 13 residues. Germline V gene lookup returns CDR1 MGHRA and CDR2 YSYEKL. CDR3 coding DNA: TGCGCCAGCAGCCAAGAATGGGACGGGACCCAGTACTTC. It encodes CASSQEWDGTQYF.

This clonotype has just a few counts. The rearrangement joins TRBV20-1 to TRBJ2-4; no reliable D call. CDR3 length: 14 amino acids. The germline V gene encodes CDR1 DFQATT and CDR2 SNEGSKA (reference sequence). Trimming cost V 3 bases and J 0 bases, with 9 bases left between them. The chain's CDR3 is CSASPPIAKNIQYF. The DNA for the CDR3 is TGCAGTGCTAGCCCCCCGATAGCCAAAAACATTCAGTACTTC.

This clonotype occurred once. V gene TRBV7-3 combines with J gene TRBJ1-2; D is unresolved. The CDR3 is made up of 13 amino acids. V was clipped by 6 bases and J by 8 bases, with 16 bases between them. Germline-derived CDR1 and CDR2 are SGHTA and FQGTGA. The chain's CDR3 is CASRLSPPGGYTF. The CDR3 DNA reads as TGTGCCAGCAGGCTCAGCCCCCCGGGCGGCTACACCTTC. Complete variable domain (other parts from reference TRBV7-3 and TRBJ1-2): GAGVSQTPSNKVTEKGKYVELRCDPISGHTALYWYRQSLGQGPEFLIYFQGTGAADDSGLPNDRFFAVRPEGSVSTLKIQRTERGDSAVYLCASRLSPPGGYTFGSGTRLTVV.

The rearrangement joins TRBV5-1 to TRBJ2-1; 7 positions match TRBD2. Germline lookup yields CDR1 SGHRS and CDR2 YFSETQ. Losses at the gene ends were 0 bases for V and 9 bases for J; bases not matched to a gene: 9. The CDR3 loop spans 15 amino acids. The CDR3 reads CASSLERGPGGEQFF. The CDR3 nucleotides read TGCGCCAGCAGCTTGGAAAGGGGACCGGGGGGTGAGCAGTTCTTC.

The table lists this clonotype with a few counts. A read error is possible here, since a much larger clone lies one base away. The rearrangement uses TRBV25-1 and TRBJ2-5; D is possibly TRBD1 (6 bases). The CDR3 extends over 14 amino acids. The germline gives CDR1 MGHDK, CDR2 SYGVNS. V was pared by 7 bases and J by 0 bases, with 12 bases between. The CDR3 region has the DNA TGTGCCAGCATTTTTCGACAGGACCAAGAGACCCAGTACTTC. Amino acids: CASIFRQDQETQYF.

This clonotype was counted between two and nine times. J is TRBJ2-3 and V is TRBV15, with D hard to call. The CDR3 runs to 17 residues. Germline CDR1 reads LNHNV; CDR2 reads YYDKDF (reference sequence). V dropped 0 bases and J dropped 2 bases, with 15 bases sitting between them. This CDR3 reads CATSRESRAWITDTQYF. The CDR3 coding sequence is TGTGCCACCAGCAGAGAAAGCCGCGCGTGGATCACAGATACGCAGTATTTT.

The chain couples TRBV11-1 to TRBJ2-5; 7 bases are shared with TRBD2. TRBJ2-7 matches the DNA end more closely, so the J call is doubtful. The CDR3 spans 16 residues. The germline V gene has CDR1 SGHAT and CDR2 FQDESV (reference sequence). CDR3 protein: CASSHLWAAGAGEQYF. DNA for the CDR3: TGTGCCAGCAGCCATTTGTGGGCGGCGGGAGCGGGCGAGCAGTACTTC.

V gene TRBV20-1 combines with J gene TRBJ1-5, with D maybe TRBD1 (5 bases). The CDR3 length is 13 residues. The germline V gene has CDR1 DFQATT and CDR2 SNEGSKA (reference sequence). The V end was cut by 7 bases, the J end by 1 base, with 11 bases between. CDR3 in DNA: TGCAGTGTCCAGGGAGTAAGCAATCAGCCCCAGCATTTT. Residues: CSVQGVSNQPQHF.

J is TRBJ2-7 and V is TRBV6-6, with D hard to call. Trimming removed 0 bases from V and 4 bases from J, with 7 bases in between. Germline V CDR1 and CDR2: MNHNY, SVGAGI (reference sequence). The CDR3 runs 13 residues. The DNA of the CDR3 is TGTGCCAGCAGTTACTCTAATGCGTACGAGCAGTACTTC. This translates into CASSYSNAYEQYF.